What follows describes a single TCR beta chain. Its target antigen remains unknown. No much larger clone exists at a distance of one base, and base qualities are not known. The V end loses 6 bases and the J end loses 3 bases, and a stretch of 14 bases separates them. CDR1 MNHNS and CDR2 SASEGT were looked up in the germline V gene. Taken from cysteine to phenylalanine, the CDR3 has 14 residues. Only the CDR3 part of the read is kept: 42 bases, read in frame from the first base. Library preparation employed the immunoSEQ multiplex PCR assay. TCRdb stores this immuneACCESS table with in-frame sequences only. Part of the clones is absent; in the studies checked, under half of the shortfall reflects unresolved V genes, and no reason is known for the rest. This sample gives 110,000 or so clones in total; approximately 93% of them show up just once. The ten largest clones add up to around 6% of the sample.

These data are taken from a study of T cell changes during pregnancy in multiple sclerosis (dated by TCRdb to between 2018 and 2021). Looking at the study overall: The study examined how the T cell repertoire changed over the course of pregnancy in women with multiple sclerosis.

The chain was built from TRBV6-1 and TRBJ1-2; no D gene is confidently identified. The material sequenced was peripheral blood, taken before pregnancy. This TCR was sampled from a female donor with multiple sclerosis, enrolled in a pregnancy study. The base sequence is TGTGCCAGCAGCCAACTCGACTCGTACTATGGCTACACCTTC. Protein translation: CASSQLDSYYGYTF.